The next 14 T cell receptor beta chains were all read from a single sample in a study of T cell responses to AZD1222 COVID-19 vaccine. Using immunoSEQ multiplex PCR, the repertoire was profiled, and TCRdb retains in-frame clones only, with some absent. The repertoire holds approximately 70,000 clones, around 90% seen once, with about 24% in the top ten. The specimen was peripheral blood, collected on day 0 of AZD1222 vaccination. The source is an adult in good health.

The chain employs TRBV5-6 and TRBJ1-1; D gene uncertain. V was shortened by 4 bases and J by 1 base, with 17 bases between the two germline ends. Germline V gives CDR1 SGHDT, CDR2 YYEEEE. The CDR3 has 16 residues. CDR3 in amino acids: CASSRRVIRQNTEAFF. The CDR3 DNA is TGTGCCAGCAGCCGTCGGGTGATCAGGCAGAACACTGAAGCTTTCTTT.

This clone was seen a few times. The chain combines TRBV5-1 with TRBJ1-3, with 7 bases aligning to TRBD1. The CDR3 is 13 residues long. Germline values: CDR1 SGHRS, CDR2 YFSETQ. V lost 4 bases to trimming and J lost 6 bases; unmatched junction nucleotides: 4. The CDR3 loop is CASSPDRANTIYF. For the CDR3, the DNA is TGCGCCAGCAGCCCCGACAGGGCAAACACCATATATTTT. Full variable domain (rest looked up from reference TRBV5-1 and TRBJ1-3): KAGVTQTPRYLIKTRGQQVTLSCSPISGHRSVSWYQQTPGQGLQFLFEYFSETQRNKGNFPGRFSGRQFSNSRSEMNVSTLELGDSALYLCASSPDRANTIYFGEGSWLTVV.

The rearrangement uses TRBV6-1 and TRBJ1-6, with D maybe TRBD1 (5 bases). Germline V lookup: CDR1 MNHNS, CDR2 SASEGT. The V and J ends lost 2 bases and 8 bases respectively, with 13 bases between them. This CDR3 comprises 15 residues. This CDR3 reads CASSEWVAGHSPLHF. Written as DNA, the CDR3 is TGTGCCAGCAGTGAATGGGTGGCAGGGCATTCACCCCTCCACTTT.

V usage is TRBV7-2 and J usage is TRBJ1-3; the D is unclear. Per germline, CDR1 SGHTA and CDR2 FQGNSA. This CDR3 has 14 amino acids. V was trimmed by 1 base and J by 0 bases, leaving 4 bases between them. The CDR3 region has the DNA TGTGCCAGCAGCTTAGGTCTCTCTGGAAACACCATATATTTT. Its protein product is CASSLGLSGNTIYF.

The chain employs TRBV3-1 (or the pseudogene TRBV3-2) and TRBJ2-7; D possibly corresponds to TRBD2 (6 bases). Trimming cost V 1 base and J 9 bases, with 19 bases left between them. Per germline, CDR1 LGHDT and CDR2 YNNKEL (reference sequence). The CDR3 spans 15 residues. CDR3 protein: CASSQARGTQNGQYF. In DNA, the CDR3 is TGTGCCAGCAGCCAAGCCCGAGGGACTCAAAACGGGCAGTACTTC.

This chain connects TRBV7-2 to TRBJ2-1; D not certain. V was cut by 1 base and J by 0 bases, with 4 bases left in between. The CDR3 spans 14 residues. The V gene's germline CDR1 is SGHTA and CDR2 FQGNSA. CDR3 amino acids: CASSLGGSYNEQFF. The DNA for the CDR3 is TGTGCCAGCAGCTTAGGGGGCTCCTACAATGAGCAGTTCTTC.

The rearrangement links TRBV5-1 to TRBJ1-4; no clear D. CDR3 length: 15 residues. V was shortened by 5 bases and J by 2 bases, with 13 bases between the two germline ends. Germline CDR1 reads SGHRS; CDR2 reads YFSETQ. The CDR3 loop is CASRLTTLTNEKLFF. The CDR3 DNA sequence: TGCGCCAGCAGACTTACGACACTTACTAATGAAAAACTGTTTTTT.

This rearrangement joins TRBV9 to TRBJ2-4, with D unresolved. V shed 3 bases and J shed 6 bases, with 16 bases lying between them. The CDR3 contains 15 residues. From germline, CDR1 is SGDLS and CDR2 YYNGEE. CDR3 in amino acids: CASSGGTVSANIQYF. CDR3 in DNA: TGTGCCAGCAGCGGTGGAACAGTAAGTGCAAACATTCAGTACTTC.

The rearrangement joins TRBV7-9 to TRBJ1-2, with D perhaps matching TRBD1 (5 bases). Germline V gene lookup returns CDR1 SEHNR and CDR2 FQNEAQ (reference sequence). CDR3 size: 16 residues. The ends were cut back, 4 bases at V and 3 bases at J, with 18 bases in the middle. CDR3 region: CASSSRRGRSYYGYTF. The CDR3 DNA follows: TGTGCCAGCAGCTCTAGAAGGGGTCGTTCTTACTATGGCTACACCTTC.

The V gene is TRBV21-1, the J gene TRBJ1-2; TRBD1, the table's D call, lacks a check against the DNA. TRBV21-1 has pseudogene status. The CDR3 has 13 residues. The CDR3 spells CASSKGVRAGYTF. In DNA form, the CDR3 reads TGTGCCAGCAGCAAAGGGGTCAGGGCTGGCTACACCTTC.

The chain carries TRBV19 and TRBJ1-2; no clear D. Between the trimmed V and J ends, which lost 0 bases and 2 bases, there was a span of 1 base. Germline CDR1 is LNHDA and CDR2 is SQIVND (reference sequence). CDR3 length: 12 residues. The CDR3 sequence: CASSIENYGYTF. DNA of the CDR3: TGTGCCAGTAGTATAGAAAACTATGGCTACACCTTC.

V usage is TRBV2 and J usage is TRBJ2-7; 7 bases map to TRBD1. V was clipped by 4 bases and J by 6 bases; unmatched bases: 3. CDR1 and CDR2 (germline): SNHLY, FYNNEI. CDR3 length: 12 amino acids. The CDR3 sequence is CASSGDRGEQYF. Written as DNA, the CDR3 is TGTGCCAGCAGTGGGGACAGAGGCGAGCAGTACTTC.

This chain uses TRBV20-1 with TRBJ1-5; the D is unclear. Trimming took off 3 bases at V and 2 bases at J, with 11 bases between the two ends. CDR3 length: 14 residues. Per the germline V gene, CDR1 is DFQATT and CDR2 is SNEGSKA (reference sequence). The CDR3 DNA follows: TGCAGTGCTAGTCCCGGGGAGGGCAATCAGCCCCAGCATTTT. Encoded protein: CSASPGEGNQPQHF.

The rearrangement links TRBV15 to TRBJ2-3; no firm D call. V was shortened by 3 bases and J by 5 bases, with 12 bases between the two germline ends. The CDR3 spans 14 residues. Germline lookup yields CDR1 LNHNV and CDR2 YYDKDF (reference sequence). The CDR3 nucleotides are TGTGCCACCAGCAGGGGCGAACCGGGAGATACGCAGTATTTT. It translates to CATSRGEPGDTQYF.